One and the same sample provided the 16 T cell receptor beta chains below, sequenced in a study of T cells in Graves' hyperthyroidism and ophthalmopathy. Amplification targeted TCR beta CDR3 regions from RNA transcripts. A set of HTBI primers served as the primers for a first-round RT-PCR of the TCR CDR3. TCRdb fed the multiplex PCR reads into MiXCR, producing one record per CDR3 protein. The table includes some 600,000 distinct CDR3 sequences, approximately 15% detected once. The sample consisted of blood. The source of these receptors is a woman in her 30s with Graves' hyperthyroidism that later progressed to Graves' ophthalmopathy.

This clonotype has at least ten counts. This chain uses TRBV18 with TRBJ2-1; TRBD2 agrees at 7 bases. This CDR3 is built from 15 residues. After removal of 3 bases from V and 7 bases from J, the junction contained 9 bases not matched to a gene. Per germline, CDR1 KGHSH and CDR2 LQKENI. CDR3 bases: TGTGCCAGCTCACCGCTCGCGGGAGTGGGAAATGAGCAGTTCTTC. This sequence encodes CASSPLAGVGNEQFF.

At least ten counts were recorded for this clonotype. The V and J genes are TRBV7-9 and TRBJ2-2; TRBD2 matches 7 bases. The J segment lost 3 bases and the V segment lost 3 bases, leaving 4 bases of the junction unmatched. Per the germline V gene, CDR1 is SEHNR and CDR2 is FQNEAQ (reference sequence). The length of the CDR3 is 15 residues. The CDR3 protein is CASSFSSGDTGELFF. In nucleotides, the CDR3 is TGTGCCAGCAGCTTTTCTAGCGGCGACACCGGGGAGCTGTTTTTT.

Many counts were recorded for this clonotype. The V call is TRBV24-1, the J call TRBJ2-5; the D gene is possibly TRBD1 (5 bases). The length of the CDR3 is 13 residues. Germline V gene sequence: CDR1 KGHDR, CDR2 SFDVKD. V lost 4 bases to trimming and J lost 5 bases, with 10 bases between them. The CDR3 DNA sequence: TGTGCCACCAGTGAATCCGCAGGGGAGACCCAGTACTTC. This codes for CATSESAGETQYF.

This clonotype was found many times. J is TRBJ2-1 and V is TRBV6-8; no firm D call. V was cut by 4 bases and J by 5 bases, with 12 bases left in between. The CDR3 has 14 residues. Germline CDR1 MNHGY, CDR2 SAAAGT. For the CDR3, the DNA is TGTGCCAGCAGTTCCGCCGACCGGGACAATGAGCAGTTCTTC. Protein product: CASSSADRDNEQFF.

This clonotype was recorded many times. This chain joins TRBV12-5 and TRBJ2-3; 9 bases match TRBD2. Unmatched junction bases numbered 7, after V lost 7 bases and J lost 5 bases. Germline-derived CDR1 and CDR2 are LGHNT and FRNRAP. This CDR3 has 14 residues. This CDR3 is CASANSGSLDTQYF. CDR3 nucleotides: TGTGCTAGTGCCAATAGCGGGAGCCTAGATACGCAGTATTTT.

The sample holds a few counts of this clonotype. Being one base from a much bigger clone, this may be a read error. The CDR3 nucleotides are TGTGCCAGTAGTTCAAGAGGCAGGGTCGCTGAAGCTTTCTTT. Protein product: CASSSRGRVAEAFF. The chain has TRBV19 and TRBJ1-1; D is perhaps TRBD1 (5 bases). The V gene's germline CDR1 is LNHDA and CDR2 SQIVND (reference sequence). Trimming pared 5 bases from V and 6 bases from J, leaving 16 bases between. This CDR3 comprises 14 residues.

This clonotype was counted many times. DNA of the CDR3: TGTGCCAGCAGTTATTCGGCCCGAAGGCTCACGAACACTGAAGCTTTCTTT. It is translated as CASSYSARRLTNTEAFF. This chain uses TRBV6-9 with TRBJ1-1, with D unresolved. The CDR3 length is 17 residues. Germline CDR1 and CDR2: MNHGY and SVAAGI. V was pared by 0 bases and J by 1 base, with 15 bases between.

The table lists this clonotype with many counts. The chain joins TRBV14 to TRBJ2-1; D remains ambiguous. Germline-derived CDR1 and CDR2 are SGHDN and FVKESK. This CDR3 comprises 15 residues. Trimming removed 4 bases from V and 2 bases from J, with 12 bases in between. The DNA for the CDR3 is TGTGCCAGCAGCCTAGGTGGCGCGGCCTACAATGAGCAGTTCTTC. Residues: CASSLGGAAYNEQFF.

This clonotype was detected ten times or more. The chain couples TRBV20-1 to TRBJ2-5; D is ambiguous. The CDR3 covers 11 residues. V lost 5 bases to trimming and J lost 1 base, with 5 bases between them. Looked up from germline, CDR1 is DFQATT and CDR2 is SNEGSKA (reference sequence). Here the CDR3 reads CSAPFQETQYF. CDR3 in DNA: TGCAGTGCTCCATTCCAAGAGACCCAGTACTTC.

This clonotype came up many times. V and J are TRBV28 and TRBJ2-6, with D unclear. Germline CDR1 MDHEN, CDR2 SYDVKM. This CDR3 contains 14 residues. V gave up 7 bases and J gave up 0 bases, with 7 bases separating them. CDR3 protein: CASTPHSGANVLTF. The DNA for the CDR3 is TGTGCCAGCACCCCGCACTCTGGGGCCAACGTCCTGACTTTC.

The sample holds many counts of this clonotype. The J gene is TRBJ2-3, the V gene TRBV28; 9 bases map to TRBD2. In germline, CDR1 is MDHEN, CDR2 SYDVKM. CDR3 length equals 17 residues. The ends lost 5 bases at V and 4 bases at J; junction bases unmatched: 13. The CDR3 DNA follows: TGTGCCAGCAGTCCCGGACTAGCGAAGTGGTCGGCAGATACGCAGTATTTT. This gives the protein CASSPGLAKWSADTQYF.

The V and J genes are TRBV5-5 and TRBJ1-2; D call uncertain. The ends were cut back, 3 bases at V and 2 bases at J, with 11 bases in the middle. This CDR3 has 14 residues. From germline, CDR1 is SGHKS and CDR2 YYEKEE (reference sequence). The DNA of the CDR3 is TGTGCCAGCAGCTGGACGCGATCAAACTATGGCTACACCTTC. This translates into CASSWTRSNYGYTF.

The rearrangement joins TRBV12-5 to TRBJ1-5; D is unclear. The germline V gene encodes CDR1 LGHNT and CDR2 FRNRAP. The CDR3 runs 13 residues. The V end was cut by 2 bases, the J end by 7 bases, with 9 bases between. CDR3 loop: CASGLSGGQPQHF. CDR3 coding DNA: TGTGCTAGTGGTTTGTCGGGAGGACAGCCCCAGCATTTT.

The chain employs TRBV19 and TRBJ2-3; 11 bases match TRBD1. There are 15 residues in the CDR3. The germline CDR1 and CDR2 sequences are LNHDA and SQIVND (reference sequence). V trimming: 5 bases; J trimming: 5 bases; junction bases outside the gene matches: 6. The CDR3 DNA reads as TGTGCCAGTAGTTCCGGGACAGGGGGTCAAGATACGCAGTATTTT. Its protein product is CASSSGTGGQDTQYF.

The table lists this clonotype with a few counts. The genes are TRBV19 and TRBJ2-7, with TRBD1 matching 8 bases. The germline gives CDR1 LNHDA, CDR2 SQIVND (reference sequence). This CDR3 contains 16 residues. The V and J ends lost 5 bases and 3 bases, in that order; junction bases with no gene match: 12. The DNA for the CDR3 is TGTGCCAGTAGTGCTCAGACAGGGGATAGTCGCTACGAGCAGTACTTC. Translating it yields CASSAQTGDSRYEQYF.

There are many counts of this clonotype. CDR3 loop: CAIKRGPDEKLFF. CDR3 nucleotide sequence: TGTGCCATCAAACGGGGACCTGATGAAAAACTGTTTTTT. The V and J genes are TRBV10-3 and TRBJ1-4, with a tentative D call TRBD1 (5 bases). Germline V gene data show CDR1 as ENHRY and CDR2 as SYGVKD. V lost 7 bases to trimming and J lost 6 bases, with 12 bases between them. The length of the CDR3 is 13 residues.